A selection of T cell receptor beta chains follows, all from one sample in a study of cytomegalovirus exposure and HLA in healthy donors. The assay was immunoSEQ multiplex PCR, and TCRdb's table has in-frame clones only and misses some. The sample comprises about 180,000 clones, around 80% of which are singletons, and less than 2% rests with the top ten. Sequences were obtained from PBMCs. These receptors were collected from a woman aged 25 to 39 in good health and CMV-seronegative. Both conserved end residues are part of each CDR3. A D gene is named only where the DNA matches it firmly. Some rows have no size entry. The others give once, few or many, or a class for an expanded clone.

abundance: -
j_gene: TRBJ2-2
len: 15
d_gene: TRBD2
v_gene: TRBV7-3
CDR3nt: TGTGCCAGCAGCCCATTGGGGGGGGACACCGGGGAGCTGTTTTTT
CDR3aa: CASSPLGGDTGELFF

abundance: -
j_gene: TRBJ1-1
len: 15
d_gene: TRBD1
v_gene: TRBV5-1
CDR3nt: TGCGCCAGCAGCCGTGATGGACAGGGGAGCACTGAAGCTTTCTTT
CDR3aa: CASSRDGQGSTEAFF

abundance: -
j_gene: TRBJ1-5
len: 14
d_gene: -
v_gene: TRBV7-8
CDR3nt: TGTGCCAGCAGCGGCCGGGGGAGCAATCAGCCCCAGCATTTT
CDR3aa: CASSGRGSNQPQHF

abundance: few
j_gene: TRBJ2-1
len: 16
d_gene: -
v_gene: TRBV2
CDR3nt: TGTGCCAGCAGTGAAAGAGGGTCGATTTGGGACAATGAGCAGTTCTTC
CDR3aa: CASSERGSIWDNEQFF

abundance: -
j_gene: TRBJ1-2
len: 16
d_gene: TRBD1
v_gene: TRBV6-1
CDR3nt: TGTGCCAGCAGTGAAGCGCTTGGACAGGGGAACTATGGCTACACCTTC
CDR3aa: CASSEALGQGNYGYTF

abundance: -
j_gene: TRBJ1-2
len: 15
d_gene: TRBD1
v_gene: TRBV5-6
CDR3nt: TGTGCCAGCAGCCTGGGACAGGGGGCGCGTTATGGCTACACCTTC
CDR3aa: CASSLGQGARYGYTF

abundance: -
j_gene: TRBJ2-3
len: 15
d_gene: -
v_gene: TRBV7-6
CDR3nt: TGTGCCAGCAGCCAGAGGTGGCAGGGAACCGGTACGCAGTATTTT
CDR3aa: CASSQRWQGTGTQYF

abundance: -
j_gene: TRBJ1-2
len: 12
d_gene: -
v_gene: TRBV6-5
CDR3nt: TGTGCCAGCGGTTGGCCCCCCTATGGCTACACCTTC
CDR3aa: CASGWPPYGYTF

abundance: -
j_gene: TRBJ1-2
len: 13
d_gene: -
v_gene: TRBV7-2
CDR3nt: TGTGCCAGCAGCCTACCAGCGGGGCAGTCTAACACCTTC
CDR3aa: CASSLPAGQSNTF

abundance: -
j_gene: TRBJ1-5
len: 17
d_gene: TRBD1
v_gene: TRBV6-1
CDR3nt: TGTGCCAGCAGTGGCTTATTGGGGGGACAGGGATACCTTCCCCAGCATTTT
CDR3aa: CASSGLLGGQGYLPQHF

abundance: -
j_gene: TRBJ1-5
len: 16
d_gene: -
v_gene: TRBV2
CDR3nt: TGTGCCAGCAGTGAAGGAGGGCGAAGGCTAGATCAGCCCCAGCATTTT
CDR3aa: CASSEGGRRLDQPQHF

abundance: few
j_gene: TRBJ1-1
len: 13
d_gene: -
v_gene: TRBV2
CDR3nt: TGTGCCAGCAAAGATCAGGGGAACACTGAAGCTTTCTTT
CDR3aa: CASKDQGNTEAFF

abundance: -
j_gene: TRBJ1-5
len: 15
d_gene: TRBD1
v_gene: TRBV9
CDR3nt: TGTGCCAGCAGCGTAGGGGGACAGGGCAATCAGCCCCAGCATTTT
CDR3aa: CASSVGGQGNQPQHF

abundance: -
j_gene: TRBJ1-2
len: 15
d_gene: TRBD1
v_gene: TRBV5-1
CDR3nt: TGCGCCAGCAGCTCGACAGGGTTTAATAACTATGGCTACACCTTC
CDR3aa: CASSSTGFNNYGYTF

abundance: -
j_gene: TRBJ1-5
len: 11
d_gene: -
v_gene: TRBV29-1
CDR3nt: TGCAGCTGCGGGGTGGACCAGCCCCAGCATTTT
CDR3aa: CSCGVDQPQHF

abundance: -
j_gene: TRBJ2-4
len: 16
d_gene: TRBD1
v_gene: TRBV10-3
CDR3nt: TGTGCCATCAGTGAGCCACAGGGGCCGGGACCAAACATTCAGTACTTC
CDR3aa: CAISEPQGPGPNIQYF

abundance: -
j_gene: TRBJ1-3
len: 17
d_gene: TRBD1
v_gene: TRBV5-1
CDR3nt: TGCGCCAGCAGCTTGGACGGACAGGGGGCGCTTGGAAACACCATATATTTT
CDR3aa: CASSLDGQGALGNTIYF

abundance: -
j_gene: TRBJ2-2
len: 16
d_gene: TRBD1
v_gene: TRBV5-1
CDR3nt: TGCGCCAGCAGCTTGGATCCAGGGGGTGCCACCGGGGAGCTGTTTTTT
CDR3aa: CASSLDPGGATGELFF

abundance: -
j_gene: TRBJ2-7
len: 13
d_gene: -
v_gene: TRBV4-3
CDR3nt: TGCGCCAGCAGCCAGACCTCAGGGTACGAGCAGTACTTC
CDR3aa: CASSQTSGYEQYF

abundance: -
j_gene: TRBJ2-2
len: 17
d_gene: TRBD2
v_gene: TRBV9
CDR3nt: TGTGCCAGCAGCGCGATACTAGCGGGGGCCCACACCGGGGAGCTGTTTTTT
CDR3aa: CASSAILAGAHTGELFF

abundance: once
j_gene: TRBJ2-3
len: 13
d_gene: TRBD2
v_gene: TRBV6-4
CDR3nt: TGTGCCAGCAGCGGGGGGTCCACAGATACGCAGTATTTT
CDR3aa: CASSGGSTDTQYF

abundance: -
j_gene: TRBJ1-2
len: 17
d_gene: -
v_gene: TRBV9
CDR3nt: TGTGCCAGCAGCGTAAGCACGTCGGGTTTCAGTACGCAGGGCTACACCTTC
CDR3aa: CASSVSTSGFSTQGYTF

abundance: -
j_gene: TRBJ2-2
len: 14
d_gene: -
v_gene: TRBV7-7
CDR3nt: TGTGCTAGCAGCCCCTCGACTGGCACCGGGGAGCTGTTTTTT
CDR3aa: CASSPSTGTGELFF

abundance: few
j_gene: TRBJ1-1
len: 12
d_gene: TRBD1
v_gene: TRBV28
CDR3nt: TGTGCCAGCAGTCCCCGGGACAGGGAAGCTTTCTTT
CDR3aa: CASSPRDREAFF

abundance: -
j_gene: TRBJ2-7
len: 14
d_gene: -
v_gene: TRBV7-2
CDR3nt: TGTGCCAGCAGCTCTGACCAGGGTTCCTACGAGCAGTACTTC
CDR3aa: CASSSDQGSYEQYF

abundance: few
j_gene: TRBJ2-5
len: 12
d_gene: -
v_gene: TRBV30
CDR3nt: TGTGCCTGGAATAGCGAGCAAGAGACCCAGTACTTC
CDR3aa: CAWNSEQETQYF

abundance: -
j_gene: TRBJ2-2
len: 14
d_gene: -
v_gene: TRBV19
CDR3nt: TGTGCCAGTAGTATCGGAGGGAACACCGGGGAGCTGTTTTTT
CDR3aa: CASSIGGNTGELFF

abundance: -
j_gene: TRBJ1-2
len: 15
d_gene: -
v_gene: TRBV4-3
CDR3nt: TGCGCCAGCAGCCAAGATTCAAGACTTAACTATGGCTACACCTTC
CDR3aa: CASSQDSRLNYGYTF

abundance: -
j_gene: TRBJ2-1
len: 16
d_gene: -
v_gene: TRBV4-2
CDR3nt: TGTGCCAGCAGCCAAGTTGGGGGGGCGGCCTACAATGAGCAGTTCTTC
CDR3aa: CASSQVGGAAYNEQFF

abundance: -
j_gene: TRBJ2-6
len: 15
d_gene: -
v_gene: TRBV5-6
CDR3nt: TGTGCCAGCAGCTTCAGGGTCCTCGGGGCCAACGTCCTGACTTTC
CDR3aa: CASSFRVLGANVLTF

abundance: -
j_gene: TRBJ1-2
len: 16
d_gene: TRBD1
v_gene: TRBV6-6
CDR3nt: TGTGCCAGCAGTCGGGACAGGGATCGGCCTAACTATGGCTACACCTTC
CDR3aa: CASSRDRDRPNYGYTF

abundance: -
j_gene: TRBJ2-7
len: 15
d_gene: TRBD1
v_gene: TRBV4-1
CDR3nt: TGCGCCAGCAGCCAAGAAGGGACAGTCTCCTACGAGCAGTACTTC
CDR3aa: CASSQEGTVSYEQYF

abundance: few
j_gene: TRBJ1-2
len: 12
d_gene: -
v_gene: TRBV6-5
CDR3nt: TGTGCCAGCAGGCCAGGGAACTATGGCTACACCTTC
CDR3aa: CASRPGNYGYTF

abundance: -
j_gene: TRBJ2-7
len: 16
d_gene: -
v_gene: TRBV25-1
CDR3nt: TGTGCCAGCATGGGTCAGACGGGGGCGCCCAGGGGGGAGCAGTACTTC
CDR3aa: CASMGQTGAPRGEQYF

abundance: -
j_gene: TRBJ2-7
len: 15
d_gene: TRBD2
v_gene: TRBV11-2
CDR3nt: TGTGCCAGCAGCCAGGCGGGGGAAATACGCTACGAGCAGTACTTC
CDR3aa: CASSQAGEIRYEQYF

abundance: -
j_gene: TRBJ1-2
len: 15
d_gene: TRBD1
v_gene: TRBV5-6
CDR3nt: TGTGCCAGCAGCTGGAGGACAGGGATTTACTATGGCTACACCTTC
CDR3aa: CASSWRTGIYYGYTF

abundance: -
j_gene: TRBJ2-3
len: 16
d_gene: -
v_gene: TRBV2
CDR3nt: TGTGCCAGCAGTGGCCCCGTGGCGGGGTTGACTGATACGCAGTATTTT
CDR3aa: CASSGPVAGLTDTQYF

abundance: -
j_gene: TRBJ1-1
len: 14
d_gene: TRBD1
v_gene: TRBV10-3
CDR3nt: TGTGCCATCAATTCCGGGACAGGCGGAACTGAAGCTTTCTTT
CDR3aa: CAINSGTGGTEAFF

abundance: -
j_gene: TRBJ1-2
len: 14
d_gene: -
v_gene: TRBV4-1
CDR3nt: TGCGCCAGCAGCCAACAGGGTTTAGGCTATGGCTACACCTTC
CDR3aa: CASSQQGLGYGYTF

abundance: -
j_gene: TRBJ1-2
len: 15
d_gene: TRBD1
v_gene: TRBV19
CDR3nt: TGTGCCAGTAGTCCTAATCCCGGGACAGGGGCAGGCTACACCTTC
CDR3aa: CASSPNPGTGAGYTF

abundance: -
j_gene: TRBJ1-5
len: 18
d_gene: -
v_gene: TRBV2
CDR3nt: TGTGCCAGCAGTGGTTTGGGGTCGACAGCCCGGAGCAATCAGCCCCAGCATTTT
CDR3aa: CASSGLGSTARSNQPQHF

abundance: -
j_gene: TRBJ1-1
len: 15
d_gene: TRBD1
v_gene: TRBV6-5
CDR3nt: TGTGCCACCTCCGGGACAGGGGGCGCGGGTGCTGAAGCTTTCTTT
CDR3aa: CATSGTGGAGAEAFF

abundance: -
j_gene: TRBJ2-3
len: 14
d_gene: -
v_gene: TRBV2
CDR3nt: TGTGCCAGCAGGAGGTGGTTAGCCCTAGATACGCAGTATTTT
CDR3aa: CASRRWLALDTQYF

abundance: -
j_gene: TRBJ2-5
len: 13
d_gene: TRBD2
v_gene: TRBV6-1
CDR3nt: TGTGCCAGCAGGCGGGGGTACCAAGAGACCCAGTACTTC
CDR3aa: CASRRGYQETQYF

abundance: few
j_gene: TRBJ2-7
len: 14
d_gene: -
v_gene: TRBV5-5
CDR3nt: TGTGCCAGCAGCTTGGCCTGGGCCAGCTACGAGCAGTACTTC
CDR3aa: CASSLAWASYEQYF

abundance: -
j_gene: TRBJ1-1
len: 13
d_gene: -
v_gene: TRBV7-9
CDR3nt: TGTGTCAGCAGGGAGGGCTTTGGAACTGAAGCTTTCTTT
CDR3aa: CVSREGFGTEAFF

abundance: few
j_gene: TRBJ2-7
len: 15
d_gene: -
v_gene: TRBV5-1
CDR3nt: TGCGCCAGCAGCTTGGAAACACTAGGAACCTACGAGCAGTACTTC
CDR3aa: CASSLETLGTYEQYF

abundance: -
j_gene: TRBJ1-3
len: 13
d_gene: -
v_gene: TRBV7-9
CDR3nt: TGTGCCAGCAGCTTGGCAGGGGGAAACACCATATATTTT
CDR3aa: CASSLAGGNTIYF

abundance: -
j_gene: TRBJ2-2
len: 17
d_gene: TRBD2
v_gene: TRBV7-8
CDR3nt: TGTGCCAGCCCCATCCAGCGGGGGAGGACGGGCACCGGGGAGCTGTTTTTT
CDR3aa: CASPIQRGRTGTGELFF

abundance: -
j_gene: TRBJ2-3
len: 14
d_gene: -
v_gene: TRBV30
CDR3nt: TGTGCCTGGAGTAAGGGGGTGATCACAGATACGCAGTATTTT
CDR3aa: CAWSKGVITDTQYF

abundance: -
j_gene: TRBJ2-7
len: 16
d_gene: TRBD2
v_gene: TRBV7-8
CDR3nt: TGTGCGAGCACACTTGGCCTAGCGGGGGGCCCCTACGAGCAGTACTTC
CDR3aa: CASTLGLAGGPYEQYF

abundance: -
j_gene: TRBJ1-1
len: 13
d_gene: -
v_gene: TRBV6-5
CDR3nt: TGTGCCAGCAGCTATACAAGCCCAGGCGAAGCTTTCTTT
CDR3aa: CASSYTSPGEAFF

abundance: -
j_gene: TRBJ1-2
len: 11
d_gene: TRBD1
v_gene: TRBV2
CDR3nt: TGTGCCACCGGGACAGGCTATGGCTACACCTTC
CDR3aa: CATGTGYGYTF